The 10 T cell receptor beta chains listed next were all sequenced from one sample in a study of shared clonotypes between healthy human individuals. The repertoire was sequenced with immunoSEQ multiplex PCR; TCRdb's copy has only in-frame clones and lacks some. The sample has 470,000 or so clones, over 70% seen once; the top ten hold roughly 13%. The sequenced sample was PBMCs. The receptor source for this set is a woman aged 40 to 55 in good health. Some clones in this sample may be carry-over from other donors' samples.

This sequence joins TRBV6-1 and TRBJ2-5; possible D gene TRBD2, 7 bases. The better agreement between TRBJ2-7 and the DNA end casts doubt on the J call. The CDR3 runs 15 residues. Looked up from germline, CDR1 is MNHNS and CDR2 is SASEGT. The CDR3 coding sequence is TGTGCCAGCAGTGAAGAAGGGGGAGGGCCCTACGAGCAGTACTTC. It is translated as CASSEEGGGPYEQYF.

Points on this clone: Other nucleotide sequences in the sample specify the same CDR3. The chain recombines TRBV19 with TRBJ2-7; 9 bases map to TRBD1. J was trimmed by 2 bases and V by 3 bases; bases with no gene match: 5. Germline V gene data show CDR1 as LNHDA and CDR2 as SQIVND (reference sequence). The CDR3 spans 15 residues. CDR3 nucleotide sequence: TGTGCCAGTAGTATCGCAGGGACAGGGACCTACGAGCAGTACTTC. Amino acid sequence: CASSIAGTGTYEQYF.

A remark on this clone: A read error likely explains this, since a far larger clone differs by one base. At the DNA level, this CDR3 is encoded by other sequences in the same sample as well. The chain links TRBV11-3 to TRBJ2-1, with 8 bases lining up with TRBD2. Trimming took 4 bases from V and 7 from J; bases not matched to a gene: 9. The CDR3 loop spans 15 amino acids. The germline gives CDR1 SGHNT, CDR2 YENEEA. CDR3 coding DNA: TGTGCCAGCAGCTCCACGGGGACTAGGGGAAATGAGCAGTTCTTC. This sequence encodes CASSSTGTRGNEQFF.

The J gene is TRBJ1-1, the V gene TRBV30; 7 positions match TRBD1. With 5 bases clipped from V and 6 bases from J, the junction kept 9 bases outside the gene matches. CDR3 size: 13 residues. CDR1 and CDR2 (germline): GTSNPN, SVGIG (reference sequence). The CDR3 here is CAWGTTGAPEAFF. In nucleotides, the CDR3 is TGTGCCTGGGGGACCACAGGGGCCCCTGAAGCTTTCTTT. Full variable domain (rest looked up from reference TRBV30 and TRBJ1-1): SQTIHQWPATLVQPVGSPLSLECTVEGTSNPNLYWYRQAAGRGLQLLFYSVGIGQISSEVPQNLSASRPQDRQFILSSKKLLLSDSGFYLCAWGTTGAPEAFFGQGTRLTVV.

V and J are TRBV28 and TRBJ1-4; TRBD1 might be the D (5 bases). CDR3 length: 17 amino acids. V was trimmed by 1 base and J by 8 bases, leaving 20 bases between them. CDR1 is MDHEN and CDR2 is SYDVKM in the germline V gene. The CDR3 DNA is TGTGCCAGCAGTTTATCGGGGCAGGGAGGAGTCGGGGAAAAACTGTTTTTT. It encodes CASSLSGQGGVGEKLFF. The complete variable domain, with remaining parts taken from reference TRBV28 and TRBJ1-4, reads DVKVTQSSRYLVKRTGEKVFLECVQDMDHENMFWYRQDPGLGLRLIYFSYDVKMKEKGDIPEGYSVSREKKERFSLILESASTNQTSMYLCASSLSGQGGVGEKLFFGSGTQLSVL.

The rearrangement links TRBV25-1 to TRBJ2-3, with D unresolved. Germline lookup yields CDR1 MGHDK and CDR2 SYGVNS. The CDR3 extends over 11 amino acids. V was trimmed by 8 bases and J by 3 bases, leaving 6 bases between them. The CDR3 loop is CASRGTDTQYF. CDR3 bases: TGTGCCAGCCGAGGAACAGATACGCAGTATTTT.

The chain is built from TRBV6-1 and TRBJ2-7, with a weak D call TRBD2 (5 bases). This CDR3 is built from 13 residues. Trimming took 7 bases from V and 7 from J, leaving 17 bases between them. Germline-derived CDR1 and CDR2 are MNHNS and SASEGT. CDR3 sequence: CASKWRSLGEQYF. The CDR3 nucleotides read TGTGCCAGCAAATGGAGGAGCCTTGGAGAGCAGTACTTC.

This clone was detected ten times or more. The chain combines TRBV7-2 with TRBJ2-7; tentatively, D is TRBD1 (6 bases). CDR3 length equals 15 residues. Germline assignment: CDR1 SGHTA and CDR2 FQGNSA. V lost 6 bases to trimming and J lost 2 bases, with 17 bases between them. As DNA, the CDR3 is TGTGCCAGCAGTCCCTGGGCACAGGGCCCCTACGAGCAGTACTTC. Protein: CASSPWAQGPYEQYF.

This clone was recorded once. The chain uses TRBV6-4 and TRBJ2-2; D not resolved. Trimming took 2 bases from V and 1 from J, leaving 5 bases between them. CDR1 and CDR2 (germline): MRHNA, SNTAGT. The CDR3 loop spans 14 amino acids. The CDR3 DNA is TGTGCCAGCAGTGACGATAAGAACACCGGGGAGCTGTTTTTT. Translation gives CASSDDKNTGELFF.

The CDR3 nucleotides are TGTGCCAGCAGTTACGGGACACCTTCTAACTATGGCTACACCTTC. This encodes CASSYGTPSNYGYTF. J is TRBJ1-2 and V is TRBV6-5; D perhaps matches TRBD1 (6 bases). The V gene's germline CDR1 is MNHEY and CDR2 SVGAGI. V lost 2 bases and J 0 bases, leaving 10 bases between the germline ends. The CDR3 covers 15 residues.